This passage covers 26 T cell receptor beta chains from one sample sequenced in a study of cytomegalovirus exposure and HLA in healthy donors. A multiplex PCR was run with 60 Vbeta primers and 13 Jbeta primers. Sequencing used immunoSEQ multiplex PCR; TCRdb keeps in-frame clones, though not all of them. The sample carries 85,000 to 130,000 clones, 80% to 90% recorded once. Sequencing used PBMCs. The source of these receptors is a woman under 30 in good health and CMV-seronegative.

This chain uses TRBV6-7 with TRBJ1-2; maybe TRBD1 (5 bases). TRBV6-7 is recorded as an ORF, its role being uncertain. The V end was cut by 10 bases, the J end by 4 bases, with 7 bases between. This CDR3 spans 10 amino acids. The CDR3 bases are TGTGCCAACAGGAGCTATGGCTACACCTTC. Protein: CANRSYGYTF.

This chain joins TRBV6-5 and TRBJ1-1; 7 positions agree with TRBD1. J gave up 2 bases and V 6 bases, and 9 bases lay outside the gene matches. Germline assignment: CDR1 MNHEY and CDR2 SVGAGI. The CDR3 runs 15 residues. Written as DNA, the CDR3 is TGTGCCAGCAGACCGACAGGGCGGGGTAACACTGAAGCTTTCTTT. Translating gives CASRPTGRGNTEAFF.

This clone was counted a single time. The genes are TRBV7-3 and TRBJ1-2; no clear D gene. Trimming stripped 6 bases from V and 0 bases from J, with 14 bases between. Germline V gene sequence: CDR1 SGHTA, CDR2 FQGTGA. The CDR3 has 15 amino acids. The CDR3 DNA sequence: TGTGCCAGCAGTTCCCGCCCCGGAGCTAACTATGGCTACACCTTC. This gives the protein CASSSRPGANYGYTF.

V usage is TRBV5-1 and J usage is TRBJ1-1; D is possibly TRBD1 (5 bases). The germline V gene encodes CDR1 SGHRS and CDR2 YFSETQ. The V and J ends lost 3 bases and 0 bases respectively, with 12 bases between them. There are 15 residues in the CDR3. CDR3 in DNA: TGCGCCAGCAGCTCCCTACAGGCCTTGAACACTGAAGCTTTCTTT. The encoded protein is CASSSLQALNTEAFF.

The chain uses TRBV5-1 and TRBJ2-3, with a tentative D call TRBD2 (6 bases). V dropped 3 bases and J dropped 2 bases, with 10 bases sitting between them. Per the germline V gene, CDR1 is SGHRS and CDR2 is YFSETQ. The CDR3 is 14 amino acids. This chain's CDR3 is CASSSGTATDTQYF. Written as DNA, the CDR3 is TGCGCCAGCAGCTCCGGGACTGCCACAGATACGCAGTATTTT.

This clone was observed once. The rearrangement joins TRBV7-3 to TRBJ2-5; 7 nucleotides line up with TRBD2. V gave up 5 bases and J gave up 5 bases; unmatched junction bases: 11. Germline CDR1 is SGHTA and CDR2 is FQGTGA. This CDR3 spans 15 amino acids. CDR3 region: CASSLTTSEGETQYF. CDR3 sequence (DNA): TGTGCCAGCAGCCTTACTACTAGCGAAGGGGAGACCCAGTACTTC.

CDR3 region: CASSSGTGSSGNTIYF. The DNA for the CDR3 is TGCGCCAGCAGCTCAGGGACAGGGTCCTCCGGAAACACCATATATTTT. This chain links TRBV5-1 with TRBJ1-3; 9 bases are a match to TRBD1. From germline, CDR1 is SGHRS and CDR2 YFSETQ. V shed 3 bases and J 4 bases; nucleotides not matched to a gene: 8. The CDR3 is 16 residues long.

CDR3 region: CASSSQYNSPLHF. CDR3 in DNA: TGTGCCAGCAGCTCACAGTATAATTCACCCCTCCACTTT. The rearrangement uses TRBV14 and TRBJ1-6; no clear D. CDR3 length: 13 amino acids. CDR1 and CDR2 from the germline V gene are SGHDN and FVKESK. The V end lost 5 bases, the J end lost 4 bases, and 6 bases lay between the germline ends.

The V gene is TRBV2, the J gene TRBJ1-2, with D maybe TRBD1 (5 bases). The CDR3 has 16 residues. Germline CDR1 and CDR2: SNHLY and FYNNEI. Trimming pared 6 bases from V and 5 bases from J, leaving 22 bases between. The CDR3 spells CASRGGVGSRTYGYTF. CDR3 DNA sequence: TGTGCCAGCAGGGGGGGGGTGGGTTCGAGGACGTATGGCTACACCTTC.

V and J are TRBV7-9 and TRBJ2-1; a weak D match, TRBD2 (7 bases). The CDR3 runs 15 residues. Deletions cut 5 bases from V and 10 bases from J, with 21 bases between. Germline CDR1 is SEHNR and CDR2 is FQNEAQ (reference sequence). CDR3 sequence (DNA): TGTGCCAGCAGCCCTGTTTGGGGGGGACAAGAGGAGCAGTTCTTC. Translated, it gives CASSPVWGGQEEQFF. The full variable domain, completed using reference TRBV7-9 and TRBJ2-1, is DTGVSQNPRHKITKRGQNVTFRCDPISEHNRLYWYRQTLGQGPEFLTYFQNEAQLEKSRLLSDRFSAERPKGSFSTLEIQRTEQGDSAMYLCASSPVWGGQEEQFFGPGTRLTVL.

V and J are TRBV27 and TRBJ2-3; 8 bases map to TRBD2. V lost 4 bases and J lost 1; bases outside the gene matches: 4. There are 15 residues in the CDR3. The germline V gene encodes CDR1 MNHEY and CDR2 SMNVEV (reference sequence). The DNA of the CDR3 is TGTGCCAGCAGTTCGCTGCGGGAGGGCACAGATACGCAGTATTTT. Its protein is CASSSLREGTDTQYF.

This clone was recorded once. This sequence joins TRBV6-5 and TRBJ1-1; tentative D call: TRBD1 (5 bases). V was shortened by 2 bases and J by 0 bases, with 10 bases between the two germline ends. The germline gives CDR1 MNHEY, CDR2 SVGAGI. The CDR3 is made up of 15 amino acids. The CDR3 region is CASSYDRSMNTEAFF. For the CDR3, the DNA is TGTGCCAGCAGTTACGACAGAAGCATGAACACTGAAGCTTTCTTT.

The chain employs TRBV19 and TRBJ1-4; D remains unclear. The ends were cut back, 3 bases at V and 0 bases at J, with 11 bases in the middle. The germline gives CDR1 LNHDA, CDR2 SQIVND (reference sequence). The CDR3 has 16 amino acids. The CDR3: CASSIEAVPTNEKLFF. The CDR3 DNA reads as TGTGCCAGTAGTATTGAGGCAGTTCCAACTAATGAAAAACTGTTTTTT.

The CDR3, as DNA: TGTGCCAGCAGCCAAGGGGCGACAGGGCCTAATTCACCCCTCCACTTT. Its protein product is CASSQGATGPNSPLHF. V usage is TRBV14 and J usage is TRBJ1-6; 7 bases fit TRBD1. Germline V gene data show CDR1 as SGHDN and CDR2 as FVKESK. CDR3 length: 16 amino acids. V shed 1 base, J shed 6 bases, and the junction held 6 bases outside the gene matches.

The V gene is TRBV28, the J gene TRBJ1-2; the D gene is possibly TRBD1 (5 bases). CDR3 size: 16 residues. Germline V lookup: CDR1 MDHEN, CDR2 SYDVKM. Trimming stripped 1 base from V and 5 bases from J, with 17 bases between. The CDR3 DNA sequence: TGTGCCAGCAGTTTATATGGGGCCATGCCCCCGTATGGCTACACCTTC. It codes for CASSLYGAMPPYGYTF.

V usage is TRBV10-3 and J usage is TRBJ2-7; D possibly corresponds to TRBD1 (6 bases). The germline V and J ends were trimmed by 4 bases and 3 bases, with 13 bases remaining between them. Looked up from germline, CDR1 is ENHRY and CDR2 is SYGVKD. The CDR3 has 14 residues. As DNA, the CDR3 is TGTGCCATCAGTGGAATATCAGGGGACTACGAGCAGTACTTC. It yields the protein CAISGISGDYEQYF.

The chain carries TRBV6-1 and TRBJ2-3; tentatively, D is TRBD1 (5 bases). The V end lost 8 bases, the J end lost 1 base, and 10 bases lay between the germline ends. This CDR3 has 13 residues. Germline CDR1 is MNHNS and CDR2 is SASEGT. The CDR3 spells CASSLGGTDTQYF. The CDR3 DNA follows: TGTGCCAGCTCGTTAGGGGGCACAGATACGCAGTATTTT.

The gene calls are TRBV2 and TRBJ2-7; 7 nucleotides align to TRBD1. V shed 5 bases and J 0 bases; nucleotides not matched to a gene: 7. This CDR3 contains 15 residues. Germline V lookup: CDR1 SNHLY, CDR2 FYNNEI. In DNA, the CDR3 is TGTGCCAGCAGTTCAGGACAGGCCCTCTCCTACGAGCAGTACTTC. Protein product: CASSSGQALSYEQYF.

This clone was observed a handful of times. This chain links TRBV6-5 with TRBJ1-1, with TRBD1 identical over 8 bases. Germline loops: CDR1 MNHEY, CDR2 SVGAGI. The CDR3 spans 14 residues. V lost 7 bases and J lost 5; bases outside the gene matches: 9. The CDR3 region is CASTLGQGDTEAFF. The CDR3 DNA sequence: TGTGCCAGCACTCTCGGACAGGGTGATACTGAAGCTTTCTTT.

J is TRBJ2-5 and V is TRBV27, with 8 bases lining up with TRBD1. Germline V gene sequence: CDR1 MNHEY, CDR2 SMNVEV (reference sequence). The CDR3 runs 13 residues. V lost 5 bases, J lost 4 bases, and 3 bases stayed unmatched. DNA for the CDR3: TGTGCCAGCAGTATCAGGGGGCGAGAGACCCAGTACTTC. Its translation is CASSIRGRETQYF.

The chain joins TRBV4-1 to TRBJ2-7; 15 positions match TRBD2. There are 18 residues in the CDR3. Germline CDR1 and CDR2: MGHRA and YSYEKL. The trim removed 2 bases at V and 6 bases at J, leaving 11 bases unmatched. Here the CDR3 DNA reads TGCGCCAGCAGCCAAAAGGGACTAGCGGGAGGTCTCTCGAGCGAGCAGTACTTC. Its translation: CASSQKGLAGGLSSEQYF.

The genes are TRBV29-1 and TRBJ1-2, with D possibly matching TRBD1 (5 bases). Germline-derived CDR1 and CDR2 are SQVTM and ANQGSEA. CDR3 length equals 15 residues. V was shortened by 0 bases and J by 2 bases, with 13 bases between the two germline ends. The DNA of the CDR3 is TGCAGCGTTGAAGATCCCGACAGAACAAACTATGGCTACACCTTC. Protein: CSVEDPDRTNYGYTF. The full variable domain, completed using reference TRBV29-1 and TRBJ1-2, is SAVISQKPSRDICQRGTSLTIQCQVDSQVTMMFWYRQQPGQSLTLIATANQGSEATYESGFVIDKFPISRPNLTFSTLTVSNMSPEDSSIYLCSVEDPDRTNYGYTFGSGTRLTVV.

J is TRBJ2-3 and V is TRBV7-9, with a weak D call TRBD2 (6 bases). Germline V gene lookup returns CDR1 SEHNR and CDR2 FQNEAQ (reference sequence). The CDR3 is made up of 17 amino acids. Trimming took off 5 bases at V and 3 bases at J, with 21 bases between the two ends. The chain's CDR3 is CASSSRVGGRGTDTQYF. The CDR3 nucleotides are TGTGCCAGCAGCAGCCGGGTGGGGGGTCGGGGGACAGATACGCAGTATTTT.

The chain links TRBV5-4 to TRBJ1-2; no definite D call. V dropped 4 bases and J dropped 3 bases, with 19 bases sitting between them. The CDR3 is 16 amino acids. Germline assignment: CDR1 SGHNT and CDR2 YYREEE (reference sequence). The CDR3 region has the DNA TGTGCCAGCAGCCAAACGGTGGTGGTCACGGACTATGGCTACACCTTC. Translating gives CASSQTVVVTDYGYTF.

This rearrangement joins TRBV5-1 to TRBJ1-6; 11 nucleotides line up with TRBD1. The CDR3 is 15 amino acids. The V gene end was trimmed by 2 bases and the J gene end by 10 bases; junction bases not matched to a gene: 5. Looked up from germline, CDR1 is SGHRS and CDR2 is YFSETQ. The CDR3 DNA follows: TGCGCCAGCAGCTTACCGGGACAGGGGGGATCACCCCTCCACTTT. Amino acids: CASSLPGQGGSPLHF. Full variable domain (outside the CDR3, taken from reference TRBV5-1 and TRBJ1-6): KAGVTQTPRYLIKTRGQQVTLSCSPISGHRSVSWYQQTPGQGLQFLFEYFSETQRNKGNFPGRFSGRQFSNSRSEMNVSTLELGDSALYLCASSLPGQGGSPLHFGNGTRLTVT.

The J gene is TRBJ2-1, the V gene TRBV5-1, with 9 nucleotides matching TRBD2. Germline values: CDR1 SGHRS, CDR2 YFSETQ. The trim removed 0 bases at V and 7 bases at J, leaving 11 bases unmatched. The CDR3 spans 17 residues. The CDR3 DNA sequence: TGCGCCAGCAGCTTGGAGGGGCTTAGCGGGAGAGGAAATGAGCAGTTCTTC. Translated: CASSLEGLSGRGNEQFF.